These 18 T cell receptor beta chains originate from one sample sequenced in a study of T cell responses to AZD1222 COVID-19 vaccine. Repertoires were generated with immunoSEQ multiplex PCR, while TCRdb's copy carries only in-frame clones and drops some. The sample includes roughly 250,000 clones, approximately 93% of them seen just once. The input for sequencing was peripheral blood, taken on day 0 of AZD1222 vaccination. These TCRs come from an adult in good health.

V and J are TRBV6-5 and TRBJ1-3, with D maybe TRBD1 (6 bases). The CDR3 is 12 amino acids. The germline gives CDR1 MNHEY, CDR2 SVGAGI. The CDR3 DNA follows: TGTGCTTCAGCAGGGGATGGAAACACCATATATTTT. Residues: CASAGDGNTIYF.

The chain couples TRBV6-5 to TRBJ2-1, with TRBD2 matching over 7 bases. Germline CDR1 MNHEY, CDR2 SVGAGI. V dropped 6 bases and J dropped 6; count of bases not matched to a gene: 8. The CDR3 runs to 14 residues. CDR3 in amino acids: CASRIPGTTNEQFF. CDR3 in DNA: TGTGCCAGCAGGATCCCCGGGACTACCAATGAGCAGTTCTTC.

This clone was seen a single time. The J gene is TRBJ2-1, the V gene TRBV28, with 8 nucleotides matching TRBD1. Germline CDR1 is MDHEN and CDR2 is SYDVKM. The CDR3 spans 15 residues. The J segment lost 5 bases and the V segment lost 7 bases, leaving 10 bases of the junction unmatched. The CDR3 here is CASTSQGARDNEQFF. In DNA, the CDR3 is TGTGCCAGCACTAGCCAGGGGGCGCGGGACAATGAGCAGTTCTTC.

The CDR3 bases are TGTGCCAGCAGCAAGGACAGGGTAACCGGGGAGCTGTTTTTT. This codes for CASSKDRVTGELFF. V and J are TRBV6-5 and TRBJ2-2, with TRBD1 matching over 8 bases. V lost 6 bases, J lost 5 bases, and 5 bases stayed unmatched. This CDR3 is built from 14 residues. The germline CDR1 and CDR2 sequences are MNHEY and SVGAGI.

This clone was observed a single time. The chain recombines TRBV19 with TRBJ1-2; weak D call: TRBD1 (5 bases). The germline V gene encodes CDR1 LNHDA and CDR2 SQIVND (reference sequence). CDR3 length equals 13 residues. Trimming took 1 base from V and 7 from J, leaving 10 bases between them. CDR3 in amino acids: CASSIGTGGGYTF. CDR3 DNA: TGTGCCAGTAGTATAGGAACCGGGGGTGGCTACACCTTC.

The chain combines TRBV5-5 with TRBJ1-1; TRBD1 aligns across 7 bases. The ends lost 7 bases at V and 8 bases at J; junction bases unmatched: 14. Per germline, CDR1 SGHKS and CDR2 YYEKEE (reference sequence). This CDR3 region has 14 residues. The CDR3 nucleotides read TGTGCCAGCCGGGTGGCAGGGGGGCCCATCGAAGCTTTCTTT. It yields the protein CASRVAGGPIEAFF.

The chain couples TRBV15 to TRBJ2-7; D might be TRBD1 (6 bases). Per germline, CDR1 LNHNV and CDR2 YYDKDF (reference sequence). The germline V and J ends were trimmed by 3 bases and 6 bases, with 12 bases remaining between them. CDR3 length equals 13 residues. Here the CDR3 DNA reads TGTGCCACCAGCAGGGGGGACACCGGCGAGCAGTACTTC. Translated: CATSRGDTGEQYF.

CDR3 sequence: CASSEGLAGDNEQFF. CDR3 sequence (DNA): TGTGCCAGCAGTGAGGGACTAGCGGGAGACAATGAGCAGTTCTTC. The genes are TRBV6-1 and TRBJ2-1; 14 bases are shared with TRBD2. CDR3 length: 15 residues. The V segment lost 3 bases and the J segment 5 bases; nucleotides outside the gene matches: 0. Germline V gene sequence: CDR1 MNHNS, CDR2 SASEGT.

V usage is TRBV5-4 and J usage is TRBJ1-2; 7 bases are shared with TRBD1. Per germline, CDR1 SGHNT and CDR2 YYREEE (reference sequence). With 4 bases clipped from V and 5 bases from J, the junction kept 11 bases outside the gene matches. CDR3 size: 15 residues. The CDR3 sequence is CASSPKTGSGYGYTF. The CDR3 nucleotides read TGTGCCAGCAGCCCGAAGACAGGGTCAGGGTATGGCTACACCTTC.

The rearrangement links TRBV7-2 to TRBJ1-2; 8 nucleotides agree with TRBD1. Trimming at V came to 1 base and at J to 8 bases, leaving 6 bases not matched to a gene. The CDR3 has 14 residues. Germline V gene data show CDR1 as SGHTA and CDR2 as FQGNSA. The CDR3 sequence is CASSLVRTGQGYTF. CDR3 bases: TGTGCCAGCAGCTTAGTTCGGACAGGGCAAGGCTACACCTTC.

This clone was seen just once. The genes are TRBV28 and TRBJ1-1; 9 bases are shared with TRBD1. Losses at the gene ends were 5 bases for V and 6 bases for J; bases not matched to a gene: 10. The germline V gene has CDR1 MDHEN and CDR2 SYDVKM. The CDR3 runs 15 residues. CDR3 nucleotides: TGTGCCAGCAGTCTCCCCGGGACAGGGAGGTCTGAAGCTTTCTTT. The encoded protein is CASSLPGTGRSEAFF.

The chain couples TRBV6-5 to TRBJ2-3, with 7 bases lining up with TRBD1. V shed 6 bases and J 2 bases; nucleotides not matched to a gene: 5. CDR3 size: 14 residues. In germline, CDR1 is MNHEY, CDR2 SVGAGI. CDR3 protein: CASSRDRITDTQYF. Here the CDR3 DNA reads TGTGCCAGCAGCCGGGACAGAATCACAGATACGCAGTATTTT.

The CDR3 loop reads CASSTRGQGDTQYF. DNA of the CDR3: TGTGCCAGCAGCACTCGAGGACAGGGCGATACGCAGTATTTT. The V gene is TRBV9, the J gene TRBJ2-3; 8 positions match TRBD1. Trimming removed 4 bases from V and 6 bases from J; junction bases left unmatched: 7. CDR1 is SGDLS and CDR2 is YYNGEE in the germline V gene. The length of the CDR3 is 14 residues.

The V gene is TRBV14, the J gene TRBJ2-3, with D hard to call. Germline V gives CDR1 SGHDN, CDR2 FVKESK. The CDR3 extends over 11 amino acids. The V and J ends lost 1 base and 6 bases respectively, with 2 bases between them. The CDR3 nucleotides are TGTGCCAGCAGCCAAGTGGATACGCAGTATTTT. Its translation is CASSQVDTQYF. Complete variable domain (other parts from reference TRBV14 and TRBJ2-3): EAGVTQFPSHSVIEKGQTVTLRCDPISGHDNLYWYRRVMGKEIKFLLHFVKESKQDESGMPNNRFLAERTGGTYSTLKVQPAELEDSGVYFCASSQVDTQYFGPGTRLTVL.

The gene calls are TRBV3-1 (or the pseudogene TRBV3-2) and TRBJ1-5; perhaps TRBD1 as D (6 bases). The germline gives CDR1 LGHDT, CDR2 YNNKEL (reference sequence). Trimming shortened V by 4 bases and J by 7 bases, and 14 bases separated the two germline ends. The length of the CDR3 is 14 residues. The CDR3 loop is CASSPHRERQPQHF. As DNA, the CDR3 is TGTGCCAGCAGCCCCCACAGGGAGAGGCAGCCCCAGCATTTT.

The V call is TRBV28, the J call TRBJ2-7; TRBD2 is a possible D gene (5 bases). Deletions cut 2 bases from V and 4 bases from J, with 15 bases between. This CDR3 comprises 15 residues. From germline, CDR1 is MDHEN and CDR2 SYDVKM. The CDR3 reads CASSLAQTKGYEQYF. In DNA, the CDR3 is TGTGCCAGCAGTTTAGCACAGACTAAGGGTTACGAGCAGTACTTC.

The chain has TRBV28 and TRBJ2-1; D is undetermined. V lost 5 bases to trimming and J lost 9 bases, with 11 bases between them. The CDR3 length is 12 residues. The germline CDR1 and CDR2 sequences are MDHEN and SYDVKM. The CDR3 coding sequence is TGTGCCAGCAGTCAACCCGCAAGTGAGCAGTTCTTC. Residues: CASSQPASEQFF.

This chain uses TRBV25-1 with TRBJ1-1; 7 positions agree with TRBD1. This CDR3 region has 13 residues. J gave up 4 bases and V 6 bases, and 5 bases lay outside the gene matches. Germline V gene sequence: CDR1 MGHDK, CDR2 SYGVNS. The CDR3 is CASSKGAGTEAFF. The CDR3 bases are TGTGCCAGCAGCAAGGGGGCCGGCACTGAAGCTTTCTTT.